This T cell receptor beta chain is drawn from a study of T cell responses to AZD1222 COVID-19 vaccine. This table comes from immunoSEQ multiplex PCR, and its TCRdb copy is limited to in-frame clones, with some not included. The table lists some 150,000 clones, roughly 94% of them singletons. About this clone: Antigen: not known.

CDR3 size: 16 residues. V lost 5 bases, J lost 1 base, and 14 bases lay in between. The germline gives CDR1 LNHDA, CDR2 SQIVND (reference sequence). Study-level results: Reportedly, close to half of spike-specific TCRs are directed against unmutated variant regions.

This material consisted of peripheral blood, taken on day 0 of AZD1222 vaccination. The TCR originated in an adult in good health. The genes are TRBV19 and TRBJ2-2; TRBD1 or TRBD2 may be the D gene (5 bases each). DNA for the CDR3: TGTGCCAGTAGTTTATATGGGACGGGGAACACCGGGGAGCTGTTTTTT. Translating gives CASSLYGTGNTGELFF.